This note documents a single T cell receptor beta chain sequence. What it recognizes is unknown. The data belong to a study of shared clonotypes between healthy human individuals. Findings and caveats of the study: Non-shared clonotypes displayed generation probabilities falling below those of clonotypes present in all four donors.

Caucasian adults residing in Nashville, Tennessee made up all the donors. Several immunoSEQ 96-well plates shared each subset's DNA, each plate a replicate. Method: immunoSEQ multiplex PCR; TCRdb's copy keeps in-frame clones and lacks some. The sample carries hundreds of thousands of clones, 97% recorded once. This CDR3 has 15 residues. Germline CDR1 SGHRS, CDR2 YFSETQ. Between the trimmed V and J ends, which lost 2 bases and 0 bases, there was a span of 9 bases. V is TRBV5-1 and J is TRBJ1-3; D remains unclear. The sequencing input was naive CD4+ T cells sorted from blood. Subset denoted: CD45RA+ positively selected. The origin of this receptor is a woman between 25 and 40 years old in good health. The CDR3 DNA is TGCGCCAGCAGCTTTGAACCGGTCTCTGGAAACACCATATATTTT. It translates to CASSFEPVSGNTIYF.